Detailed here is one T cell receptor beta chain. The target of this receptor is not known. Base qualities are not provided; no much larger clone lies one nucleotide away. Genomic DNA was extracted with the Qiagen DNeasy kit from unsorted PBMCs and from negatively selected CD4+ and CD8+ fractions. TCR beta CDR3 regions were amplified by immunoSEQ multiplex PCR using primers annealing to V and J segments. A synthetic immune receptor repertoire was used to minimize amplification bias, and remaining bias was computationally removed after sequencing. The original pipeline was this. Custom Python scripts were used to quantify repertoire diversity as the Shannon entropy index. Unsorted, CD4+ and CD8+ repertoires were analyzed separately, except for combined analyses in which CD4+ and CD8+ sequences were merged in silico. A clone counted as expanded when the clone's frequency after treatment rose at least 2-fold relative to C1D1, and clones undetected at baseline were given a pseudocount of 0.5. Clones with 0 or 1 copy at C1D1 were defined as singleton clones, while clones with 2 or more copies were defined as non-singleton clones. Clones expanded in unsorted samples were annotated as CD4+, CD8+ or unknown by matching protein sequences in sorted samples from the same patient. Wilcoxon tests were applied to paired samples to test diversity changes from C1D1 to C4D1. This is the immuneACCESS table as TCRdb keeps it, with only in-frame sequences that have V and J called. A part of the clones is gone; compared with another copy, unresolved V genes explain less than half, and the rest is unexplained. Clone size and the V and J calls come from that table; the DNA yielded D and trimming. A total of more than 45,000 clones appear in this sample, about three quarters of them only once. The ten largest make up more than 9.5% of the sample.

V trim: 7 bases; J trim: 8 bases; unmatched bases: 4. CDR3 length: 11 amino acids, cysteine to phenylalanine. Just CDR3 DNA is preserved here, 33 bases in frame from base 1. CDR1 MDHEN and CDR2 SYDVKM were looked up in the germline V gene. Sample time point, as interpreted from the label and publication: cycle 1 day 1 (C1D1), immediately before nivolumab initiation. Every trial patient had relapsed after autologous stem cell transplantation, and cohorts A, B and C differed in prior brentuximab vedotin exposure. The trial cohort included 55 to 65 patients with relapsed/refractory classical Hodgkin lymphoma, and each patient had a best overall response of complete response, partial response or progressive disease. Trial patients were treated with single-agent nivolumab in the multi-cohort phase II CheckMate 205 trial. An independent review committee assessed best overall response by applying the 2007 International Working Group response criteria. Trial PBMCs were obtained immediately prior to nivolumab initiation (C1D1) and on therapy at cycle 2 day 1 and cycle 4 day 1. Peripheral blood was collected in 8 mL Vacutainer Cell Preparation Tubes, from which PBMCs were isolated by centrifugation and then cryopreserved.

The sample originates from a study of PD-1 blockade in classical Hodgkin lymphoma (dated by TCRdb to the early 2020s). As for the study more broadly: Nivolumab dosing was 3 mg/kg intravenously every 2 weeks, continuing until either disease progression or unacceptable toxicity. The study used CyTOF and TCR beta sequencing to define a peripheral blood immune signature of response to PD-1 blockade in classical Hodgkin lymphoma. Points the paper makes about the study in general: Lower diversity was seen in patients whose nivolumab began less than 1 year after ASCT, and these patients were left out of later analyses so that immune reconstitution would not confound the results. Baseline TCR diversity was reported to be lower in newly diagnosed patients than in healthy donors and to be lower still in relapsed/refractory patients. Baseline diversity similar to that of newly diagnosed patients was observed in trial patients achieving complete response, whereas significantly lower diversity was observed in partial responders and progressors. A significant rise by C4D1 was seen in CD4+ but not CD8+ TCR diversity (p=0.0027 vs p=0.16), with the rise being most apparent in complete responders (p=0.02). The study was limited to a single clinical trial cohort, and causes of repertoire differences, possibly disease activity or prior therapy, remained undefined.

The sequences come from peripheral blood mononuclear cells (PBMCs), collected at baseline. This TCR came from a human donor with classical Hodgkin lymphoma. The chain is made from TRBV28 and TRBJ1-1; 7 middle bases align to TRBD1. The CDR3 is CASNTQGEAFF. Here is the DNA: TGTGCCAGCAATACACAGGGGGAAGCTTTCTTT.